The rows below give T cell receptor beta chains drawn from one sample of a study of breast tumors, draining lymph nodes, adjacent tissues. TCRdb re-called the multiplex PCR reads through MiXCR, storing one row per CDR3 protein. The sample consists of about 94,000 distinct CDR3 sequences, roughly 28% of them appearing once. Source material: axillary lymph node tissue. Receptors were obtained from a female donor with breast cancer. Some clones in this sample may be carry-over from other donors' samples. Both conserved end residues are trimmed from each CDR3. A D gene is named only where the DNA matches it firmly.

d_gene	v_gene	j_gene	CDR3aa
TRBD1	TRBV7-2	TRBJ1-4	ASSSMTGLGEKLF
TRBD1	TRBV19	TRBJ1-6	ASTQTGVVGSPLH
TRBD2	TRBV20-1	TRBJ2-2	SARSGGGTGELF
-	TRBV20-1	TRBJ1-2	SARDQVGGYGYT
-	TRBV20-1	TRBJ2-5	RIGTQY
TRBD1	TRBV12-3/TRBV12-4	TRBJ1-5	ASSRTGMRSQPQH
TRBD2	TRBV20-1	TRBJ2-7	SAPGLAGSEQY
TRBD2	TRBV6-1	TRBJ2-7	ASSVWTSYSYEQY
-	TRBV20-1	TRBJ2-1	SASVAALNEQF
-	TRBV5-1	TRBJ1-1	ASSWQGLSTEAF
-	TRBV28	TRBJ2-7	ASTIGGNEQY
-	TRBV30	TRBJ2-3	AWDGAGGTQY